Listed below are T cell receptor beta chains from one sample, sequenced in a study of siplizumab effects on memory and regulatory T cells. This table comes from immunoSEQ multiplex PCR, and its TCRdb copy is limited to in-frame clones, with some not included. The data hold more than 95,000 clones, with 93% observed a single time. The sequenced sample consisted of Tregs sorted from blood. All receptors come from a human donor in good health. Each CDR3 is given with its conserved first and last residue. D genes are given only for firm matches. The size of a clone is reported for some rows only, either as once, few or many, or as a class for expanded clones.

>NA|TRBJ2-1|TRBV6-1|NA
CASSELAARAEQFF
TGTGCCAGCAGTGAATTGGCGGCCAGGGCAGAGCAGTTCTTC
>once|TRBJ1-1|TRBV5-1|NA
CASNSGGEAFF
TGCGCCAGCAACTCAGGAGGTGAAGCTTTCTTT
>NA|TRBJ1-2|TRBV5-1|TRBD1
CASSWGEQGVGYTF
TGCGCCAGCAGCTGGGGCGAACAGGGGGTCGGCTACACCTTC
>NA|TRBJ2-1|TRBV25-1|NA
CASSESGYNEQFF
TGTGCCAGCAGTGAATCTGGGTACAATGAGCAGTTCTTC
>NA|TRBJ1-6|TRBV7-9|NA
CASSVASGTNNSPLHF
TGTGCCAGCAGCGTTGCCTCCGGGACAAATAATTCACCCCTCCACTTT
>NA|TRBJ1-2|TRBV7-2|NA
CASSLLRGNYGYTF
TGTGCCAGCAGCTTACTACGGGGAAACTATGGCTACACCTTC
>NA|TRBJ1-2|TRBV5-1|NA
CASSLAVGLDYGYTF
TGCGCCAGCAGCTTGGCCGTAGGGCTCGACTATGGCTACACTTTC
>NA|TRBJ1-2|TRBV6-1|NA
CASTKGPGYTF
TGTGCCAGCACTAAGGGCCCTGGCTACACCTTC
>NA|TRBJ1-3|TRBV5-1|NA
CASSSSTQDSGNTIYF
TGCGCCAGCAGCTCATCGACTCAGGACTCTGGAAACACCATATATTTT
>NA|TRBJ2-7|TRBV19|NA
CASSMGRDRDEQYF
TGTGCCAGTAGTATGGGCCGGGATCGGGACGAGCAGTACTTC
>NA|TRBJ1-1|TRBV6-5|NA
CASSSRGGTEAFF
TGTGCCAGCAGTTCCAGGGGAGGTACTGAAGCTTTCTTT
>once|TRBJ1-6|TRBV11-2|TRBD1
CASSLIGTASYNSPLHF
TGTGCCAGCAGCTTAATAGGGACAGCCTCTTATAATTCACCCCTCCACTTT
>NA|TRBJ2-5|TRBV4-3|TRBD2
CASSQDRAGEGETQYF
TGCGCCAGCAGCCAAGACAGAGCGGGAGAGGGAGAGACCCAGTACTTC
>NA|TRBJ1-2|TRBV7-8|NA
CASSLSSLANYGYTF
TGTGCCAGCAGCCTTAGTTCGTTGGCTAACTATGGCTACACCTTC
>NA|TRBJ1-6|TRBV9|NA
CASSEGWAGNSPLHF
TGTGCCAGCAGCGAGGGCTGGGCGGGTAATTCACCCCTCCACTTT
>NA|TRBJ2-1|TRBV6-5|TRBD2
CASSDGLAGGDEQFF
TGTGCCAGCAGCGACGGCCTAGCGGGTGGGGATGAGCAGTTCTTC
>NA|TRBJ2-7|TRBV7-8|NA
CASSLALSYEQYF
TGTGCCAGCAGCTTAGCACTATCCTACGAGCAGTACTTC
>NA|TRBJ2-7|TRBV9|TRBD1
CASSVAGQGAEQYF
TGTGCCAGCAGCGTAGCGGGACAGGGGGCCGAGCAGTACTTC
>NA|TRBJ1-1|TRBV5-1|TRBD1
CASRRGQGTEAFF
TGCGCCAGCAGACGGGGACAGGGGACTGAAGCTTTCTTT
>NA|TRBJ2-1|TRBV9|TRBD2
CASSVAPLGGGIGDEQFF
TGTGCCAGCAGCGTAGCCCCACTGGGGGGGGGTATAGGGGATGAGCAGTTCTTC
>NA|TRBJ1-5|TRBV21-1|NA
CASSKVSGRQRRVSNQPQHF
TGTGCCAGCAGCAAAGTCTCGGGCAGGCAGAGAAGGGTAAGCAATCAGCCCCAGCATTTT
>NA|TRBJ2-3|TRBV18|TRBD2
CASSPPKGAGGSDTQYF
TGTGCCAGCTCACCACCGAAGGGAGCGGGAGGGTCAGATACGCAGTATTTT
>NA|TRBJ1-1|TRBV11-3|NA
CASSLSGTTEAFF
TGTGCCAGCAGCTTAAGTGGTACCACTGAAGCTTTCTTT
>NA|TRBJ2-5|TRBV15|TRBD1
CATSSRQGETQYF
TGTGCCACCAGCAGCCGACAGGGAGAGACCCAGTACTTC
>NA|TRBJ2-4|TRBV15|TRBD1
CATSRDAGGATKNIQYF
TGTGCCACCAGCAGAGATGCAGGGGGCGCAACCAAAAACATTCAGTACTTC
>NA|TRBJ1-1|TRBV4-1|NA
CASSQDLGGSTEAFF
TGCGCCAGCAGCCAAGATCTTGGGGGAAGCACTGAAGCTTTCTTT
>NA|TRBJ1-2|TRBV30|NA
CAWSRTALKGYTF
TGTGCCTGGAGTAGGACGGCTCTAAAGGGCTACACCTTC
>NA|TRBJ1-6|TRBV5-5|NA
CASRPDLRYSPLHF
TGTGCCAGCAGACCCGACCTTCGCTATTCACCCCTCCACTTT
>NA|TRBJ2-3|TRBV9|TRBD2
CASSVAGLAGGDTQYF
TGTGCCAGCAGCGTAGCCGGACTAGCGGGAGGAGATACGCAGTATTTT
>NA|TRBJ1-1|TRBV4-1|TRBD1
CASSAGGLNTEAFF
TGCGCCAGCAGCGCAGGGGGGTTGAACACTGAAGCTTTCTTT
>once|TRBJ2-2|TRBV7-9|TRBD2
CASSLSAWGLAPTGELFF
TGTGCCAGCAGCTTATCGGCCTGGGGACTAGCTCCCACCGGGGAGCTGTTTTTT
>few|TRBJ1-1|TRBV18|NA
CASSRSVTEAFF
TGTGCCAGCTCAAGGAGTGTAACCGAAGCTTTCTTT
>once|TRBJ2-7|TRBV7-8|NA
CASSLLHEQYF
TGTGCCAGCAGCTTACTCCACGAGCAGTACTTC
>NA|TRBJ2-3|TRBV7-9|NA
CASSPTSGGTDTQYF
TGTGCCAGCAGCCCCACGAGTGGGGGAACAGATACGCAGTATTTT
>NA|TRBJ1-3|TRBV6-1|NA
CATAAGNTIYF
TGTGCCACTGCGGCCGGAAACACCATATATTTT
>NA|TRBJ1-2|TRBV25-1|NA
CASSESHHGYTF
TGTGCCAGCAGTGAATCGCACCATGGCTACACCTTC